This TCR beta chain was retrieved from a study of a mutant IDH1 vaccine in newly diagnosed glioma. The table came from immunoSEQ multiplex PCR; TCRdb's copy has only in-frame clones and leaves some out. The sample consists of fewer than 40,000 clones, around 78% of them appearing once. Time point noted: week 5, during vaccination. With topical imiquimod, each dose of the vaccine consisted of 300 ug of mutant IDH1 20-mer peptide. On this clone itself: Its target is not known.

The specimen comprised PBMCs, sampled from a glioma patient whose treatment included an IDH1 peptide vaccine. This receptor was identified in a man aged 40-55 years with glioma.

CDR3 DNA: TGCGCCAGCAGCTTGGAAGGGGCACCCACAGATACGCAGTATTTT. This encodes CASSLEGAPTDTQYF. The chain couples TRBV5-1 to TRBJ2-3, with D possibly matching TRBD1 (5 bases). The CDR3 is made up of 15 amino acids. Trimming left V 0 bases short and J 2 bases short, with 10 bases between. In germline, CDR1 is SGHRS, CDR2 YFSETQ. The variable domain in full, completed from reference TRBV5-1 and TRBJ2-3, reads KAGVTQTPRYLIKTRGQQVTLSCSPISGHRSVSWYQQTPGQGLQFLFEYFSETQRNKGNFPGRFSGRQFSNSRSEMNVSTLELGDSALYLCASSLEGAPTDTQYFGPGTRLTVL.